One sample yielded the 30 T cell receptor beta chains listed below, sequenced in a study of cytomegalovirus exposure and HLA in healthy donors. Primers included in the PCR were 60 Vbeta and 13 Jbeta primers. Sequencing was performed with immunoSEQ multiplex PCR; in TCRdb, only in-frame clones are kept and a portion is missing. The sample has roughly 160,000 clones; 65% to 80% are singletons. Material for sequencing was PBMCs. These TCRs come from a man aged 40-50 years in good health and CMV-seronegative.

The chain couples TRBV28 to TRBJ1-1; D perhaps matches TRBD1 (5 bases). CDR3 length equals 12 residues. Germline CDR1 MDHEN, CDR2 SYDVKM. V dropped 1 base and J dropped 8 bases, with 8 bases sitting between them. For the CDR3, the DNA is TGTGCCAGCAGTTTATCTAACAGGGAAGCTTTCTTT. It yields the protein CASSLSNREAFF. Looking up the rest from reference TRBV28 and TRBJ1-1 gives the full variable domain: DVKVTQSSRYLVKRTGEKVFLECVQDMDHENMFWYRQDPGLGLRLIYFSYDVKMKEKGDIPEGYSVSREKKERFSLILESASTNQTSMYLCASSLSNREAFFGQGTRLTVV.

This clone was seen a single time. For the CDR3, the DNA is TGTGCCAGCAGGGGGCAGGAGAACACCGGGGAGCTGTTTTTT. This codes for CASRGQENTGELFF. The chain joins TRBV6-6 to TRBJ2-2; D might be TRBD1 (5 bases). The CDR3 is 14 amino acids. The germline V and J ends were trimmed by 6 bases and 1 base, with 9 bases remaining between them. Germline V lookup: CDR1 MNHNY, CDR2 SVGAGI (reference sequence).

Only a few counts were recorded for this clone. The V gene is TRBV10-3, the J gene TRBJ1-3; D is unresolved. The germline V gene has CDR1 ENHRY and CDR2 SYGVKD. This CDR3 has 15 residues. In DNA, the CDR3 is TGTGCACTAGGTCAGGAGGGAGCGGCTGGAAACACCATATATTTT. It is translated as CALGQEGAAGNTIYF.

This chain uses TRBV7-2 with TRBJ1-1, with 8 bases that match TRBD1. Unmatched junction bases numbered 1, after V lost 3 bases and J lost 1 base. The germline CDR1 and CDR2 sequences are SGHTA and FQGNSA. The CDR3 runs 14 residues. The CDR3 region has the DNA TGTGCCAGCAGCTTGCAGGGGGCGAACACTGAAGCTTTCTTT. This codes for CASSLQGANTEAFF.

The V call is TRBV27, the J call TRBJ2-5; TRBD2 matches at 9 bases. The CDR3 is 15 residues long. Germline V lookup: CDR1 MNHEY, CDR2 SMNVEV (reference sequence). With V trimmed by 5 bases and J by 7 bases, 11 bases remained unmatched. The CDR3: CASSLIAGEGVTQYF. The CDR3 coding sequence is TGTGCCAGCAGTCTCATAGCGGGGGAGGGGGTGACCCAGTACTTC.

The chain is built from TRBV7-9 and TRBJ1-2, with D hard to call. The CDR3 is made up of 13 amino acids. V was cut by 5 bases and J by 7 bases, with 14 bases left in between. Looked up from germline, CDR1 is SEHNR and CDR2 is FQNEAQ (reference sequence). The CDR3 protein is CASSVREYSGYTF. The CDR3 region has the DNA TGTGCCAGCAGCGTTAGGGAGTATAGTGGCTACACCTTC.

V gene TRBV28 combines with J gene TRBJ2-3; D is undetermined. In germline, CDR1 is MDHEN, CDR2 SYDVKM. Trimming cost V 2 bases and J 4 bases, with 10 bases left between them. The CDR3 has 14 amino acids. CDR3: CASSLTPPADTQYF. For the CDR3, the DNA is TGTGCCAGCAGTTTAACACCCCCCGCAGATACGCAGTATTTT.

This chain connects TRBV10-3 to TRBJ1-4; 9 positions agree with TRBD1. V shed 3 bases, J shed 4 bases, and the junction held 9 bases outside the gene matches. From germline, CDR1 is ENHRY and CDR2 SYGVKD. This CDR3 comprises 17 residues. This CDR3 reads CAISEGTGRGGNEKLFF. CDR3 DNA sequence: TGTGCCATCAGTGAAGGGACAGGGAGAGGGGGTAATGAAAAACTGTTTTTT.

This clone was detected once. This chain uses TRBV7-9 with TRBJ2-2; TRBD2 aligns across 8 bases. Germline assignment: CDR1 SEHNR and CDR2 FQNEAQ (reference sequence). Trimming at V came to 5 bases and at J to 3 bases, leaving 11 bases not matched to a gene. The CDR3 is 17 residues long. The CDR3 spells CASSLSGAGAYTGELFF. CDR3 nucleotides: TGTGCCAGCAGCCTGTCGGGAGCGGGGGCCTACACCGGGGAGCTGTTTTTT.

The chain carries TRBV11-3 and TRBJ2-5, with a weak D call TRBD1 (5 bases). This CDR3 comprises 11 residues. V lost 4 bases, J lost 10 bases, and 10 bases lay in between. The germline gives CDR1 SGHNT, CDR2 YENEEA. The CDR3, as DNA: TGTGCCAGCAGCTCGGACACCGTCCAGTACTTC. Protein sequence: CASSSDTVQYF.

V and J are TRBV18 and TRBJ1-5, with 8 bases aligning to TRBD1. The germline V gene encodes CDR1 KGHSH and CDR2 LQKENI. The V segment lost 3 bases and the J segment 6 bases; nucleotides outside the gene matches: 10. This CDR3 is built from 16 residues. Written as DNA, the CDR3 is TGTGCCAGCTCACCGGGAACGGGGACAGGACTTCAGCCCCAGCATTTT. Its protein product is CASSPGTGTGLQPQHF.

The chain joins TRBV14 to TRBJ2-7, with 9 bases identical to TRBD1. The length of the CDR3 is 14 residues. The germline V gene encodes CDR1 SGHDN and CDR2 FVKESK. V lost 4 bases to trimming and J lost 2 bases; unmatched junction nucleotides: 3. CDR3 in amino acids: CASSRQGGTYEQYF. The CDR3 DNA follows: TGTGCCAGCAGCCGACAGGGGGGGACCTACGAGCAGTACTTC. Supplemented by reference TRBV14 and TRBJ2-7, the full variable domain reads EAGVTQFPSHSVIEKGQTVTLRCDPISGHDNLYWYRRVMGKEIKFLLHFVKESKQDESGMPNNRFLAERTGGTYSTLKVQPAELEDSGVYFCASSRQGGTYEQYFGPGTRLTVT.

The chain combines TRBV6-6 with TRBJ2-2; 7 nucleotides agree with TRBD1. V dropped 6 bases and J dropped 4; count of bases not matched to a gene: 11. This CDR3 has 16 amino acids. Germline lookup yields CDR1 MNHNY and CDR2 SVGAGI (reference sequence). The CDR3 loop is CASRPADRVSTGELFF. DNA of the CDR3: TGTGCCAGCAGACCCGCCGACAGGGTTAGCACCGGGGAGCTGTTTTTT.

CDR3: CASSLGAGGFYTDTQYF. CDR3 coding DNA: TGCGCCAGCAGCTTGGGAGCGGGGGGTTTCTACACAGATACGCAGTATTTT. The chain has TRBV5-1 and TRBJ2-3; TRBD2 aligns across 9 bases. Germline loops: CDR1 SGHRS, CDR2 YFSETQ. This CDR3 comprises 17 residues. J gave up 2 bases and V 0 bases, and 7 bases lay outside the gene matches.

CDR3 sequence: CASDRRDRGPTEAFF. The CDR3 nucleotides are TGTGCCAGTGACCGCCGGGACAGGGGACCTACTGAAGCTTTCTTT. The chain recombines TRBV19 with TRBJ1-1; 10 bases align to TRBD1. The CDR3 has 15 residues. Unmatched junction bases numbered 11, after V lost 8 bases and J lost 5 bases. Per germline, CDR1 LNHDA and CDR2 SQIVND (reference sequence).

The chain employs TRBV5-4 and TRBJ2-2; 7 bases are a match to TRBD2. Trimming removed 0 bases from V and 6 bases from J; junction bases left unmatched: 5. Germline CDR1 is SGHNT and CDR2 is YYREEE (reference sequence). There are 15 residues in the CDR3. As DNA, the CDR3 is TGTGCCAGCAGCTTGGAGCGGGGAGGGGCCGGGGAGCTGTTTTTT. Residues: CASSLERGGAGELFF.

This rearrangement joins TRBV2 to TRBJ1-1, with TRBD1 as a possible D gene (5 bases). CDR3 length: 12 residues. Per germline, CDR1 SNHLY and CDR2 FYNNEI. The ends were cut back, 7 bases at V and 4 bases at J, with 10 bases in the middle. The CDR3 bases are TGTGCCAGCACAGGGATGGGCACTGAAGCTTTCTTT. As protein: CASTGMGTEAFF.

Turning to this clone: Other nucleotide sequences in the sample specify the same CDR3. J is TRBJ2-7 and V is TRBV7-9; no clear D. Germline assignment: CDR1 SEHNR and CDR2 FQNEAQ (reference sequence). The CDR3 runs to 14 residues. The V and J ends lost 1 base and 0 bases respectively, with 7 bases between them. CDR3 DNA: TGTGCCAGCAGCTTAGGTGCAGGCTCCTACGAGCAGTACTTC. Protein: CASSLGAGSYEQYF.

This clone turned up a few times. J is TRBJ2-3 and V is TRBV5-4, with D possibly TRBD2 on 7 matching bases. This CDR3 has 14 residues. V lost 0 bases and J 6 bases, leaving 11 bases between the germline ends. CDR1 is SGHNT and CDR2 is YYREEE in the germline V gene (reference sequence). The CDR3 nucleotides are TGTGCCAGCAGCTTGGGAGGGGGGGGCGATACGCAGTATTTT. Protein: CASSLGGGGDTQYF.

V and J are TRBV2 and TRBJ2-6, with no clear D. Germline V CDR1 and CDR2: SNHLY, FYNNEI. There are 15 residues in the CDR3. Deletions cut 6 bases from V and 0 bases from J, with 9 bases between. The CDR3 nucleotides read TGTGCCAGCAGCCCACAGAGCTCTGGGGCCAACGTCCTGACTTTC. Its translation is CASSPQSSGANVLTF.

The CDR3 DNA reads as TGTGCCAGCAGCTTAGCGCAACAGCTTCAAGCTTTCTTT. Protein: CASSLAQQLQAFF. The chain combines TRBV7-8 with TRBJ1-1; D unclear. Trimming cost V 0 bases and J 9 bases, with 11 bases left between them. CDR1 and CDR2 from the germline V gene are SGHVS and FQNEAQ. The CDR3 runs to 13 residues.

The gene calls are TRBV5-5 and TRBJ1-2; no clear D. The ends were cut back, 1 base at V and 5 bases at J, with 12 bases in the middle. The CDR3 consists of 14 residues. In germline, CDR1 is SGHKS, CDR2 YYEKEE (reference sequence). The CDR3 DNA sequence: TGTGCCAGCAGCTTGCAGGTTACTTCGTATGGCTACACCTTC. Its protein product is CASSLQVTSYGYTF.

CDR3 loop: CASSYGGLSHNEQFF. CDR3 in DNA: TGTGCCAGCAGTTATGGGGGGTTGAGCCACAATGAGCAGTTCTTC. This rearrangement joins TRBV6-5 to TRBJ2-1, with D tentatively TRBD2 (6 bases). Germline CDR1 is MNHEY and CDR2 is SVGAGI. The CDR3 spans 15 residues. V was clipped by 3 bases and J by 5 bases, with 14 bases between them.

The rearrangement uses TRBV4-1 and TRBJ1-5; 9 bases are shared with TRBD1. The germline V gene encodes CDR1 MGHRA and CDR2 YSYEKL. The V gene end was trimmed by 4 bases and the J gene end by 7 bases; junction bases not matched to a gene: 5. The CDR3 is 14 amino acids. The CDR3: CASSPRQGGQPQHF. For the CDR3, the DNA is TGCGCCAGCAGCCCGAGACAGGGGGGGCAGCCCCAGCATTTT.

J is TRBJ1-6 and V is TRBV15; D ambiguous. Between the trimmed V and J ends, which lost 0 bases and 6 bases, there was a span of 6 bases. The CDR3 length is 14 residues. Germline CDR1 LNHNV, CDR2 YYDKDF (reference sequence). The CDR3 loop reads CATSRDSGNSPLHF. The CDR3 bases are TGTGCCACCAGCAGAGACTCGGGTAATTCACCCCTCCACTTT.

The chain employs TRBV7-8 and TRBJ2-3, with D unresolved. Germline-derived CDR1 and CDR2 are SGHVS and FQNEAQ. The CDR3 contains 16 residues. Trimming pared 0 bases from V and 6 bases from J, leaving 16 bases between. CDR3 in amino acids: CASSLARLNARDTQYF. CDR3 in DNA: TGTGCCAGCAGCTTAGCGCGCCTGAACGCCCGCGATACGCAGTATTTT.

This clone was seen a single time. The chain joins TRBV11-3 to TRBJ2-3; TRBD1 aligns across 8 bases. V lost 5 bases and J lost 2; bases outside the gene matches: 9. There are 16 residues in the CDR3. The germline V gene has CDR1 SGHNT and CDR2 YENEEA. As DNA, the CDR3 is TGTGCCAGCAGCGCCTCCCTGGGACAGGACACAGATACGCAGTATTTT. Translating it yields CASSASLGQDTDTQYF.

V usage is TRBV5-1 and J usage is TRBJ2-3, with TRBD2 matching 7 bases. The V segment lost 3 bases and the J segment 2 bases; nucleotides outside the gene matches: 9. This CDR3 contains 16 residues. Germline CDR1 reads SGHRS; CDR2 reads YFSETQ. CDR3 protein: CASSSFSGGSTDTQYF. As DNA, the CDR3 is TGCGCCAGCAGCTCCTTTTCGGGGGGATCCACAGATACGCAGTATTTT.

The chain links TRBV12-5 to TRBJ1-1, with D perhaps TRBD1 (6 bases). The germline gives CDR1 LGHNT, CDR2 FRNRAP. Trimming cost V 7 bases and J 4 bases, with 16 bases left between them. The CDR3 runs 14 residues. The CDR3 sequence: CASARTDRVTEAFF. The CDR3 DNA reads as TGTGCTAGTGCCAGGACAGACCGTGTCACTGAAGCTTTCTTT.

CDR3 sequence (DNA): TGTGCCTGGGAGGGCGACGAGCAGTACTTC. Encoded protein: CAWEGDEQYF. The J gene is TRBJ2-5, the V gene TRBV30, with D maybe TRBD2 (5 bases). The DNA end is more similar to TRBJ2-7, so the J call may be wrong. CDR3 size: 10 residues. The germline CDR1 and CDR2 sequences are GTSNPN and SVGIG (reference sequence).